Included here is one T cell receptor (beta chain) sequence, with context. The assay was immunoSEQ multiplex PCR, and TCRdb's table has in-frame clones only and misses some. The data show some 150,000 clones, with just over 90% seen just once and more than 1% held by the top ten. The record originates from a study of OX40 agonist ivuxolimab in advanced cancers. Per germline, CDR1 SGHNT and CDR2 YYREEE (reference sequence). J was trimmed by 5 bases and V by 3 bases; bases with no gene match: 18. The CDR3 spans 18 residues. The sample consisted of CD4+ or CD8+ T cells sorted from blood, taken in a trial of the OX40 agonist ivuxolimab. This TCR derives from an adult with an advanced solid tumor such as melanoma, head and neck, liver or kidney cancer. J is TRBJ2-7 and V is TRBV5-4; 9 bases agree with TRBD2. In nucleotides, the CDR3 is TGTGCCAGCAGCTCCCCCACAGCGGGAGGTTCGATGAGGAACGAGCAGTACTTC. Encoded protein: CASSSPTAGGSMRNEQYF.